The rows below give T cell receptor beta chains drawn from one sample of a study of beta chain features in type 1 diabetes. The repertoire was sequenced with immunoSEQ multiplex PCR; TCRdb's copy has only in-frame clones and lacks some. The sample includes under 200,000 clones, about 9.4% of them seen just once. Source material: central memory CD4+ T cells from blood. The receptors derive from a man aged 25-45 years with type 1 diabetes. CDR3s include the opening cysteine and the closing phenylalanine or tryptophan. The D gene is left open where the match is weak. The size field is filled for only some rows; it gives once, few, many or a size class.

clone_size,d_call,v_call,j_call,cdr3_aa,cdr3_nt
-,-,TRBV27,TRBJ2-7,CASRGSSYEQYF,TGTGCCAGCAGGGGGAGCAGTTACGAGCAGTACTTC
few,-,TRBV27,TRBJ1-4,CASGGGVGEKLFF,TGTGCCTCGGGGGGCGGGGTAGGGGAAAAACTGTTTTTT
few,TRBD1,TRBV4-3,TRBJ2-3,CASSQEIVDRVTDTQYF,TGCGCCAGCAGCCAAGAAATTGTGGACAGGGTGACAGATACGCAGTATTTT
-,TRBD2,TRBV5-1,TRBJ2-1,CASSPSGTTLPKQFF,TGCGCCAGCAGCCCATCCGGGACTACACTACCCAAGCAGTTCTTC
few,TRBD1,TRBV19,TRBJ2-3,CASSFDQGASTDTQYF,TGTGCCAGTAGCTTCGACCAGGGGGCTAGCACAGATACGCAGTATTTT
few,-,TRBV11-2,TRBJ2-5,CASSASSVQETQYF,TGTGCCAGCAGCGCATCTAGCGTCCAAGAGACCCAGTACTTC
few,TRBD1,TRBV5-1,TRBJ1-2,CASNLGGQGDYGYTF,TGCGCCAGCAACCTTGGAGGACAGGGGGACTATGGCTACACCTTC
-,-,TRBV28,TRBJ2-7,CASSQTRFSYEQYF,TGTGCCAGCAGCCAGACTAGATTCTCCTACGAGCAGTACTTC
-,-,TRBV6-1,TRBJ2-5,CASSETSIDFQETQYF,TGTGCCAGCAGTGAAACTAGCATAGACTTCCAAGAGACCCAGTACTTC
few,-,TRBV28,TRBJ2-7,CASSFDKTYEQYF,TGTGCCAGCAGTTTCGACAAGACCTACGAGCAGTACTTC
-,-,TRBV5-6,TRBJ2-7,CASSLDRTSYEQYF,TGTGCCAGCAGCTTGGACAGGACCTCCTACGAGCAGTACTTC
-,TRBD2,TRBV7-4,TRBJ2-1,CASSLLGGRAGDEQFF,TGTGCCAGCAGCTTATTGGGCGGGAGGGCCGGTGATGAGCAGTTCTTC
-,TRBD2,TRBV5-1,TRBJ2-5,CASSKTPLAGGETQYF,TGCGCCAGCAGCAAAACCCCACTAGCGGGAGGGGAGACCCAGTACTTC
few,-,TRBV7-8,TRBJ2-1,CASSSTEFSYNEQFF,TGTGCCAGCAGCTCAACGGAGTTTTCCTACAATGAGCAGTTCTTC
few,TRBD2,TRBV2,TRBJ2-1,CASRGGLAVNNEQFF,TGTGCCAGCAGGGGGGGACTAGCGGTTAACAATGAGCAGTTCTTC
few,TRBD2,TRBV7-9,TRBJ2-5,CASSSWEGGAETQYF,TGTGCCAGCAGCTCCTGGGAGGGAGGGGCAGAGACCCAGTACTTC
few,TRBD2,TRBV7-3,TRBJ2-5,CASSPGTSAWETQYF,TGTGCCAGCAGCCCGGGGACTAGCGCATGGGAGACCCAGTACTTC
few,-,TRBV27,TRBJ2-7,CASSVRQYYEQYF,TGTGCCAGCAGTGTCCGACAGTACTACGAGCAGTACTTC
few,-,TRBV2,TRBJ1-1,CASKGQWSTEAFF,TGTGCCAGCAAGGGACAATGGAGCACTGAAGCTTTCTTT
few,TRBD2,TRBV29-1,TRBJ2-3,CSVVRRGADTQYF,TGCAGCGTTGTCAGGCGGGGGGCAGATACGCAGTATTTT
-,TRBD2,TRBV18,TRBJ2-1,CASSVAGIREQFF,TGTGCCAGCTCAGTAGCGGGAATCAGAGAGCAGTTCTTC
few,TRBD1,TRBV5-1,TRBJ2-7,CASSSNRGLGNHEQYF,TGCGCCAGCAGCTCCAACAGGGGGCTAGGCAACCACGAGCAGTACTTC
few,-,TRBV2,TRBJ1-1,CASSLGQPIITEAFF,TGTGCCAGCAGCCTCGGACAGCCTATAATCACTGAAGCTTTCTTT
-,-,TRBV27,TRBJ2-5,CASSPGRGETQYF,TGTGCCAGCAGTCCCGGTAGAGGCGAGACCCAGTACTTC
few,TRBD2,TRBV29-1,TRBJ2-5,CSVPWGGGRGETQYF,TGCAGCGTCCCATGGGGCGGGGGGCGAGGGGAGACCCAGTACTTC
-,-,TRBV28,TRBJ2-1,CASSVAPRGDNEQFF,TGTGCCAGCAGTGTAGCGCCCCGTGGCGACAATGAGCAGTTCTTC
few,-,TRBV6-6,TRBJ2-7,CASTLQGITYEQYF,TGTGCCAGCACCCTACAGGGAATAACCTACGAGCAGTACTTC
-,TRBD1,TRBV5-5,TRBJ2-3,CASSYLGGTGYTDTQYF,TGTGCCAGCAGTTACCTAGGAGGGACAGGATACACAGATACGCAGTATTTT
-,TRBD1,TRBV27,TRBJ1-2,CASNSIGQASGYTF,TGTGCCAGCAATTCGATCGGACAGGCCAGTGGCTACACCTTC